These T cell receptor beta chains were read from a single sample in a study of T cell repertoires in cytomegalovirus infection. TCRdb reanalysed the reads using MiXCR and keeps one entry per CDR3 protein. The table includes around 120,000 distinct CDR3 sequences, 8.8% detected once. The specimen was PBMCs. Receptor source: a human donor in good health (CMV status not recorded). Some clones in this sample may be carry-over from other donors' samples. The conserved cysteine and the conserved F or W are not part of the CDR3 here. Size tells how often a clone was seen (once, few, many) or the class of an expanded clone, and some rows leave it out.

V: TRBV5-4
size: many
CDR3: ASSLARQGGGEQY

V: TRBV18
size: -
CDR3: ASSPPGGIQETQY

V: TRBV29-1
size: few
CDR3: SGWDRDTEAF

V: TRBV18
size: few
CDR3: ASSPTGDEAF

V: TRBV11-2
size: few
CDR3: ASSAGQRNQPQH

V: TRBV28
size: many
CDR3: ASSSLAGGPPYNEQF

V: TRBV20-1
size: -
CDR3: SARQFSNTYEQY

V: TRBV7-6
size: many
CDR3: ASSPGVGTEAF

V: TRBV29-1
size: few
CDR3: STWTGREQY

V: TRBV28
size: -
CDR3: ASSRPGTGRGEQF

V: TRBV10-3
size: many
CDR3: AISDTGISNQPQH

V: TRBV4-1
size: many
CDR3: ASTRTRGVGNTIY

V: TRBV12-3/TRBV12-4
size: many
CDR3: ASSPNQGYEQF

V: TRBV2
size: many
CDR3: ASSEEGLQTYNEQF

V: TRBV7-9
size: many
CDR3: ASSRSGVGNSPLH

V: TRBV2
size: many
CDR3: ASSGATVNEKLF

V: TRBV27
size: many
CDR3: ASSQTGYYGYT

V: TRBV29-1
size: few
CDR3: SVEHGSNEQF

V: TRBV7-9
size: many
CDR3: ASSLGPSGGFQETQY

V: TRBV5-4
size: few
CDR3: ASSLATAAGDNEQF

V: TRBV27
size: few
CDR3: ASSPGPPYNEQF

V: TRBV10-3
size: many
CDR3: AISEEAGRDQPQH

V: TRBV7-2
size: many
CDR3: ASSAKDRGSYNSPLH

V: TRBV12-3/TRBV12-4
size: -
CDR3: ASSLGSQSLGSDTQY

V: TRBV2
size: many
CDR3: ASSRDRVSFEQY

V: TRBV7-2
size: many
CDR3: ASSQGAGARETQY

V: TRBV6-2/TRBV6-3
size: few
CDR3: ASRRDGGLGTEAF

V: TRBV7-2
size: many
CDR3: ASSLGKGGRVSYNSPLH

V: TRBV15
size: many
CDR3: ATSKPGLARLETQY

V: TRBV7-2
size: many
CDR3: ASSPLRDTQPQH

V: TRBV28
size: few
CDR3: ASRQTSVDEQF

V: TRBV5-6
size: many
CDR3: ASSSGTPYGYT

V: TRBV29-1
size: -
CDR3: SVDPWETGGGYT

V: TRBV20-1
size: few
CDR3: SARQGMVGEAF

V: TRBV5-1
size: few
CDR3: ASSLEGRRNIQY

V: TRBV3-1
size: many
CDR3: ASSQDRGSEQF

V: TRBV7-2
size: many
CDR3: ASSLNPGITNEQY

V: TRBV28
size: -
CDR3: ASSSPPDRAQNEQF

V: TRBV5-4
size: many
CDR3: ASSLAGQGAVQY

V: TRBV18
size: many
CDR3: ASTQGPDTEAF

V: TRBV20-1
size: many
CDR3: SAPTQKGTGELF

V: TRBV12-3/TRBV12-4
size: many
CDR3: ASSFSGVRTNEKLF

V: TRBV25-1
size: many
CDR3: ASSGVGFNEQF

V: TRBV2
size: few
CDR3: ASPEGLPPATEAF

V: TRBV7-8
size: many
CDR3: ASSTRDNPGELF

V: TRBV6-2/TRBV6-3
size: few
CDR3: ASSRLAGARTDTQY

V: TRBV2
size: many
CDR3: ASSGGGPSSYEQY

V: TRBV11-2
size: many
CDR3: ASSLEGAGGLGEQF

V: TRBV7-2
size: many
CDR3: ASSGGTGGNTIY

V: TRBV28
size: -
CDR3: ASSLSIPLPGQPQH

V: TRBV29-1
size: -
CDR3: SVARNTEAF

V: TRBV7-3
size: many
CDR3: ASSSTPGGNRNTGELF